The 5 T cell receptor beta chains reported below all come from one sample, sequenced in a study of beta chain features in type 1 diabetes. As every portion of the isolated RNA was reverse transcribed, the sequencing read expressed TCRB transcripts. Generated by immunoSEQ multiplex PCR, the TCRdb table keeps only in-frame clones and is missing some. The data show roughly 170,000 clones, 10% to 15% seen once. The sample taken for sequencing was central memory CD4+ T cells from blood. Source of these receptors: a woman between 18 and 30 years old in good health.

Written as DNA, the CDR3 is TGTGCCATCAGTGAGATAGCGGGAGGCAGCTCCTACGAGCAGTACTTC. Protein product: CAISEIAGGSSYEQYF. V gene TRBV10-3 combines with J gene TRBJ2-7, with 10 bases matching TRBD2. The CDR3 covers 16 residues. Germline CDR1 is ENHRY and CDR2 is SYGVKD. V dropped 2 bases and J dropped 0; count of bases not matched to a gene: 4.

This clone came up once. CDR3: CASSQQSGTGTYGYTF. CDR3 DNA: TGTGCCAGCAGCCAACAATCCGGGACAGGGACCTATGGCTACACCTTC. The rearrangement uses TRBV4-2 and TRBJ1-2, with TRBD1 matching over 9 bases. Trimming at V came to 2 bases and at J to 4 bases, leaving 8 bases not matched to a gene. The CDR3 spans 16 residues. The germline V gene has CDR1 LGHNA and CDR2 YNFKEQ.

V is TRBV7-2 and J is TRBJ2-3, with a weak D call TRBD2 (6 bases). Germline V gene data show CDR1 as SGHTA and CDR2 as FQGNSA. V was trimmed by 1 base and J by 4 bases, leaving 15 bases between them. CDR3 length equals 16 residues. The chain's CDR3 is CASSLVFTGEADTQYF. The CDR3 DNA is TGTGCCAGCAGCTTAGTATTTACGGGAGAGGCAGATACGCAGTATTTT.

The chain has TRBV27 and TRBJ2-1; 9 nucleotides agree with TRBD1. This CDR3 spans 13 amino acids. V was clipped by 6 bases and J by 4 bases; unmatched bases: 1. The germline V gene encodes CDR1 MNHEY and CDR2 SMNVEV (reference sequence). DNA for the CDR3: TGTGCCAGCAGCGGACAGGGGTACAATGAGCAGTTCTTC. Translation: CASSGQGYNEQFF.

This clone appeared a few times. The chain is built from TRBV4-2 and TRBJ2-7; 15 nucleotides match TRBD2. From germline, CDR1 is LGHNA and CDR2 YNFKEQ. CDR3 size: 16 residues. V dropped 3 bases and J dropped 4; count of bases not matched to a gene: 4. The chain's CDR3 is CASSHGGLAGGYEQYF. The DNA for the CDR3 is TGTGCCAGCAGCCATGGGGGACTAGCGGGAGGTTACGAGCAGTACTTC.